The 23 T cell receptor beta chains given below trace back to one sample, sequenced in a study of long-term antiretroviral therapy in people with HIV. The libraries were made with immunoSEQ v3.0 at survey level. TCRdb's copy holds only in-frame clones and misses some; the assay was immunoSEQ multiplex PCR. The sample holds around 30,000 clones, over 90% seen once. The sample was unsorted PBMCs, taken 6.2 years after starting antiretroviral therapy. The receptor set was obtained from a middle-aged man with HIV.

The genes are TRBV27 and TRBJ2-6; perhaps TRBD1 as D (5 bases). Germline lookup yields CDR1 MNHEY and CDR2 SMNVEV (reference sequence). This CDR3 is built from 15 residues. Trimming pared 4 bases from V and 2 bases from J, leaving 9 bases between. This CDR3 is CASSSPGTGANVLTF. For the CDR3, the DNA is TGTGCCAGCAGTTCCCCAGGGACTGGGGCCAACGTCCTGACTTTC.

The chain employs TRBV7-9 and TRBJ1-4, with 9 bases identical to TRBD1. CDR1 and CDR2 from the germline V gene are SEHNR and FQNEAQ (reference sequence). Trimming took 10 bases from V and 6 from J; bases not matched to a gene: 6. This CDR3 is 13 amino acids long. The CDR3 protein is CATGTGRDEKLFF. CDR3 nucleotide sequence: TGTGCCACGGGGACAGGGAGGGATGAAAAACTGTTTTTT.

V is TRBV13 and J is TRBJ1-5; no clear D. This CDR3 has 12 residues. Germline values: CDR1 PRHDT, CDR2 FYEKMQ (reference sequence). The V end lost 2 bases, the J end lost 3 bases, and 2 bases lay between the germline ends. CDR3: CASSLYNQPQHF. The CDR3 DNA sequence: TGTGCCAGCAGCTTATACAATCAGCCCCAGCATTTT. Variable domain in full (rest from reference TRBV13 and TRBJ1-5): AAGVIQSPRHLIKEKRETATLKCYPIPRHDTVYWYQQGPGQDPQFLISFYEKMQSDKGSIPDRFSAQQFSDYHSELNMSSLELGDSALYFCASSLYNQPQHFGDGTRLSIL.

CDR3 coding DNA: TGTGCCAGCAGTGATGCCTCCAGGACAGTCCTTGGCGCTGAAGCTTTCTTT. Its protein is CASSDASRTVLGAEAFF. The V gene is TRBV2, the J gene TRBJ1-1; D may be TRBD1 (6 bases). The ends were cut back, 3 bases at V and 6 bases at J, with 23 bases in the middle. The CDR3 runs to 17 residues. Germline CDR1 reads SNHLY; CDR2 reads FYNNEI.

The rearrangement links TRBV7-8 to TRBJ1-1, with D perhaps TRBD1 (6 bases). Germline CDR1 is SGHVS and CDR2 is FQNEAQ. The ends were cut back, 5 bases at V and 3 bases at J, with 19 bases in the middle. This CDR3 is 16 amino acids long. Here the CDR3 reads CASSRGDLRGDTEAFF. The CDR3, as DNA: TGTGCCAGCAGCAGGGGCGATCTAAGGGGGGACACTGAAGCTTTCTTT. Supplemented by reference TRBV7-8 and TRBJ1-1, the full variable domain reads GAGVSQSPRYKVAKRGQDVALRCDPISGHVSLFWYQQALGQGPEFLTYFQNEAQLDKSGLPSDRFFAERPEGSVSTLKIQRTQQEDSAVYLCASSRGDLRGDTEAFFGQGTRLTVV.

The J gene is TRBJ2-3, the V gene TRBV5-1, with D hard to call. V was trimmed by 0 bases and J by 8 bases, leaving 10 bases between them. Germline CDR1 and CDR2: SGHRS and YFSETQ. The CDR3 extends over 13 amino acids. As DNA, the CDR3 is TGCGCCAGCAGCTTGGGCGCGGAAGGTACGCAGTATTTT. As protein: CASSLGAEGTQYF.

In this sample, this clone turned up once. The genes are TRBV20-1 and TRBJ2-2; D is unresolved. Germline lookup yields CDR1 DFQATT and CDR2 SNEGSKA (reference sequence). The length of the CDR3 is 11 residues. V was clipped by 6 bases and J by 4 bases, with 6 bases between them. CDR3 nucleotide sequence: TGCAGTGCCCCGTCCACCGGGGAGCTGTTTTTT. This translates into CSAPSTGELFF.

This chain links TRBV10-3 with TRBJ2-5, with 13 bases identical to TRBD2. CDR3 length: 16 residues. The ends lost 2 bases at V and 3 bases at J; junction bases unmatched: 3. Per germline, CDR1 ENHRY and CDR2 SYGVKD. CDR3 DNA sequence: TGTGCCATCAGTGAGAGGACTAGCGGGGGAAAAGAGACCCAGTACTTC. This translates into CAISERTSGGKETQYF.

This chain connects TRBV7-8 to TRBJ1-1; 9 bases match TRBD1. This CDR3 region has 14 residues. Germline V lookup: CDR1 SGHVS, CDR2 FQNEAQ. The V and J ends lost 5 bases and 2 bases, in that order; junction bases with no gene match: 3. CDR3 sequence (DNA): TGTGCCAGCAGCGTGGACAGGGGCAACACTGAAGCTTTCTTT. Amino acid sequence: CASSVDRGNTEAFF.

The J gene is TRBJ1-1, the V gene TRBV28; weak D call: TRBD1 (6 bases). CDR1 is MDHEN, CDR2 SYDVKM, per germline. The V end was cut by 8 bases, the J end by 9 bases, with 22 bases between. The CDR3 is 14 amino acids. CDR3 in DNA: TGTGCCAGCGGGTGGACAGCCCGACCCTCCAAAGCTTTCTTT. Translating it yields CASGWTARPSKAFF.

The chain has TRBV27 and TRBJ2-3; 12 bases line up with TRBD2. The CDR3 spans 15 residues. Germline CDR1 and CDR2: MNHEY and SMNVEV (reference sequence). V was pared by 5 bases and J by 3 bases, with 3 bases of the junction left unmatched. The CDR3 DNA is TGTGCCAGCAGTCGACTAGCGGGAGTGACAGATACGCAGTATTTT. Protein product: CASSRLAGVTDTQYF.

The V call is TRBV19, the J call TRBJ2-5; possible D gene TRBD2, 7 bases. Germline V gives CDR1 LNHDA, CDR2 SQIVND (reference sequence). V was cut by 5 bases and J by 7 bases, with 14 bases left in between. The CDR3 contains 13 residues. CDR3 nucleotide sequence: TGTGCCAGTAGTTTGGGGGCGGGGGCGACCCAGTACTTC. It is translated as CASSLGAGATQYF.

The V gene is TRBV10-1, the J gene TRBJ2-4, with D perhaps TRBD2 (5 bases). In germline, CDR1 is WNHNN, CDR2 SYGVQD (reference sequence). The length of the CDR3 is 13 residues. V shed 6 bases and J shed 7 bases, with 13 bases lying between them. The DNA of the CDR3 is TGCGCCAGCAGCGCTGCGACGGGGAACATTCAGTACTTC. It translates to CASSAATGNIQYF.

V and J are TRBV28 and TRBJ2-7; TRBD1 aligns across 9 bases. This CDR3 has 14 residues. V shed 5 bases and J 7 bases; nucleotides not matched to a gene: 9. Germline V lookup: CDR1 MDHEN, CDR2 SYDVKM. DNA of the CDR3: TGTGCCAGCAGTCGGGACAGGGCTGTGCGGGAGCAGTACTTC. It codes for CASSRDRAVREQYF.

CDR3 sequence: CASSLLGATDTQYF. For the CDR3, the DNA is TGTGCCAGCAGCCTACTCGGCGCGACAGATACGCAGTATTTT. The rearrangement joins TRBV6-5 to TRBJ2-3; D remains ambiguous. The CDR3 totals 14 residues. Germline lookup yields CDR1 MNHEY and CDR2 SVGAGI. V was clipped by 6 bases and J by 3 bases, with 13 bases between them.

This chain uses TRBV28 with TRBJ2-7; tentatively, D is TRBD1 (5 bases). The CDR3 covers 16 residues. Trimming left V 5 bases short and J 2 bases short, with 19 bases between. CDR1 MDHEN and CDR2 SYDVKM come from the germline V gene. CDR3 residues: CASSTTQGWVTYEQYF. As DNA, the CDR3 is TGTGCCAGCAGTACGACCCAGGGATGGGTGACCTACGAGCAGTACTTC.

In DNA, the CDR3 is TGTGCCAGCAGTGCCGGGACTAGACCATCCACCGGGGAGCTGTTTTTT. It yields the protein CASSAGTRPSTGELFF. This sequence joins TRBV2 and TRBJ2-2, with TRBD2 matching over 8 bases. With V trimmed by 4 bases and J by 4 bases, 8 bases remained unmatched. The CDR3 sequence is 16 residues long. Germline CDR1 and CDR2: SNHLY and FYNNEI.

The CDR3 DNA reads as TGTGCCAGCAGTTTATTGGATAGCAATCAGCCCCAGCATTTT. It yields the protein CASSLLDSNQPQHF. The chain links TRBV28 to TRBJ1-5, with unresolved D. V lost 1 base and J 0 bases, leaving 4 bases between the germline ends. The germline V gene encodes CDR1 MDHEN and CDR2 SYDVKM. The CDR3 sequence is 14 residues long.

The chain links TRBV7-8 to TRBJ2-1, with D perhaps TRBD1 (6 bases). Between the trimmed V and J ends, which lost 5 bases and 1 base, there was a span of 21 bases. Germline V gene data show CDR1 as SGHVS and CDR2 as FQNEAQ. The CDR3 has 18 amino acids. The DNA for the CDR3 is TGTGCCAGCAGCCCTGCGGGCAGGGGCCTACCGTCCTACAATGAGCAGTTCTTC. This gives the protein CASSPAGRGLPSYNEQFF.

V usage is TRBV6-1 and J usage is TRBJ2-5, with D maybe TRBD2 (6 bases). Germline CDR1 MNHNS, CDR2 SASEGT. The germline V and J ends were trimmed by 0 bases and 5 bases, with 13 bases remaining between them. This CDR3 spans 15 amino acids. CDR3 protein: CASSEALWRAETQYF. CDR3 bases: TGTGCCAGCAGTGAAGCCCTCTGGAGGGCGGAGACCCAGTACTTC.

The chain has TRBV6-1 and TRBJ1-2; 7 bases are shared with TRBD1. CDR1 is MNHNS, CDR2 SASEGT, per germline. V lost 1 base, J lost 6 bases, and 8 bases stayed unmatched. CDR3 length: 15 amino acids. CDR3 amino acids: CASSEGTGRGDGYTF. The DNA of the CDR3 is TGTGCCAGCAGTGAAGGGACAGGCCGAGGGGATGGCTACACCTTC.

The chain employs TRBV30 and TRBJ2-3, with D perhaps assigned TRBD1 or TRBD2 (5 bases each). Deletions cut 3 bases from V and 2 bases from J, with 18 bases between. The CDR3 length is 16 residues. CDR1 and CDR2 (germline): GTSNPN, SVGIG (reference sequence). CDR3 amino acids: CAWRTGTVVATDTQYF. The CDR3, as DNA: TGTGCCTGGAGGACCGGGACCGTAGTTGCCACAGATACGCAGTATTTT.

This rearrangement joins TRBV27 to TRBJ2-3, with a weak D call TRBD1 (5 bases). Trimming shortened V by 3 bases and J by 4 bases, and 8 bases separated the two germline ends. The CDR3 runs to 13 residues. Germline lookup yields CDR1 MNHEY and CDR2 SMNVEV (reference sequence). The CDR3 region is CASSFWGPDTQYF. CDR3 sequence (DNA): TGTGCCAGCAGTTTTTGGGGCCCAGATACGCAGTATTTT.